These T cell receptor beta chains were read from a single sample in a study of cytomegalovirus exposure and HLA in healthy donors. TCRdb keeps only in-frame clones here, not all; method: immunoSEQ multiplex PCR. The sample shows 95,000 to 100,000 clones, 60% to 85% of them seen only once. The sequenced material came from PBMCs. These receptors were obtained from a man aged 45 to 65 in good health and CMV-seronegative. CDR3s include the opening cysteine and the closing phenylalanine or tryptophan. Fields, in order: J gene, V gene, CDR3 protein.

j_call: TRBJ1-2
v_call: TRBV6-5
cdr3_aa: CASSYARTGWDGYTF

j_call: TRBJ2-5
v_call: TRBV9
cdr3_aa: CASSVFTGREETQYF

j_call: TRBJ2-2
v_call: TRBV28
cdr3_aa: CASTKSGPTGELFF

j_call: TRBJ2-2
v_call: TRBV7-9
cdr3_aa: CASSPYTGTTNTGELFF

j_call: TRBJ1-2
v_call: TRBV30
cdr3_aa: CAWTPLSAGQYGYTF

j_call: TRBJ2-3
v_call: TRBV7-2
cdr3_aa: CASSESGTGSTDTQYF

j_call: TRBJ2-7
v_call: TRBV7-2
cdr3_aa: CASSLQGYEQYF

j_call: TRBJ1-2
v_call: TRBV6-6
cdr3_aa: CASSYKVEYGYTF

j_call: TRBJ2-3
v_call: TRBV14
cdr3_aa: CASSRRGTSGDTDTQYF

j_call: TRBJ1-5
v_call: TRBV5-4
cdr3_aa: CASSADINQPQHF

j_call: TRBJ2-1
v_call: TRBV7-8
cdr3_aa: CASSSRTGRNEQFF

j_call: TRBJ1-2
v_call: TRBV28
cdr3_aa: CASSPPGQGAYGYTF

j_call: TRBJ2-3
v_call: TRBV20-1
cdr3_aa: CSASTEDTQYF

j_call: TRBJ1-3
v_call: TRBV10-3
cdr3_aa: CAISGGTGRSGNTIYF

j_call: TRBJ1-4
v_call: TRBV6-1
cdr3_aa: CASSRTGADGKLFF

j_call: TRBJ2-3
v_call: TRBV6-5
cdr3_aa: CASSYPTGAKGTQYF

j_call: -
v_call: TRBV28
cdr3_aa: CASTKAGSSYEQYF